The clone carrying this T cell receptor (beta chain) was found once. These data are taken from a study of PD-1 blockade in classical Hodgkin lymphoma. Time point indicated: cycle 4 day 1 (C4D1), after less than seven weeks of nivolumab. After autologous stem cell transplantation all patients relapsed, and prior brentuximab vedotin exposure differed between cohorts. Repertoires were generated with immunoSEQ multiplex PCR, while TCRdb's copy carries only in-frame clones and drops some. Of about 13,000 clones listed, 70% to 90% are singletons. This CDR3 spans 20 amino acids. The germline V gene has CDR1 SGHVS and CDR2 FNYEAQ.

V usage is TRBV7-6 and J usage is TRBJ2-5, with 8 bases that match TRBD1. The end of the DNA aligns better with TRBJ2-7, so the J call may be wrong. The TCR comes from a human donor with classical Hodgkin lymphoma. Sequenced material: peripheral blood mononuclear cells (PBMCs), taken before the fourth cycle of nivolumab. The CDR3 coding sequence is TGTGCCAGCAGCCCCTATGTTAATCTCGAAAGACAGGGGAAGCCCTACGAGCAGTACTTC. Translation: CASSPYVNLERQGKPYEQYF.